The source of this TCR beta chain is a study of blood T cell repertoires in COVID-19. For the study at large: COVID-19 samples, acute and convalescent, were from the United States, Italy and Spain. PBMCs, B-cell-depleted T cells, or T cells were the source of the cDNA or gDNA that made up the material.

This clone was detected only once. Original processing notes: Reference gene primer amplification in the assay estimated nucleated cell counts. Using immunoSEQ multiplex PCR, the repertoire was profiled, and TCRdb retains in-frame clones only, with some absent. V, J and clone size derive from that table, while D and trimming were established from the DNA sequence. The table records over 85,000 clones, around three quarters of them present only once. V shed 7 bases and J 4 bases; nucleotides not matched to a gene: 7. The CDR3 covers 15 residues. In germline, CDR1 is LNHDA, CDR2 SQIVND (reference sequence).

This TCR was recovered from a woman aged 60 to 75 with acute or convalescent COVID-19. The chain has TRBV19 and TRBJ2-6; 7 bases agree with TRBD1. Sequencing was done on a sample of peripheral blood. CDR3 sequence reads: CASKIGGTGANVLTF. In nucleotides, the CDR3 is TGTGCCAGTAAGATAGGGGGCACAGGGGCCAACGTCCTGACTTTC.